Described below is a single T cell receptor beta chain sequence and its context. What it recognizes is unknown. The sample is drawn from a study of post-analysis software for immune sequencing data. Across the study: In terms of disease course, relapsing-remitting, secondary progressive and progressive-relapsing multiple sclerosis were included.

Built from TCR beta cDNA, the libraries had unique molecular identifiers in them. TCRdb reanalysed the PCR reads using MiXCR and keeps one entry per CDR3 protein. Of 750,000 to 950,000 distinct CDR3 sequences listed, approximately 53% are singletons. This CDR3 has 13 amino acids. Germline values: CDR1 SGHTA, CDR2 FQGNSA. Study-level points and caveats: TRBV segments more frequent in patients than in controls numbered five and included TRBV5-6, TRBV5-1 and TRBV20-1. A significant reduction in normalized Chao1 diversity was observed in multiple sclerosis patients versus controls.

Sample: blood. The chain employs TRBV7-2 and TRBJ2-4; D is uncertain. The end of the DNA fits TRBJ2-7 better, so the J call may be wrong. This sequence originates from a girl between 5 and 17 years old with multiple sclerosis. Here the CDR3 reads CASSLIGSNEQYF. The DNA of the CDR3 is TGTGCCAGCAGCTTGATCGGCAGCAACGAGCAGTACTTC.